One sample yielded the 20 T cell receptor beta chains listed below, sequenced in a study of CD8 T cells in ankylosing spondylitis. These receptors' targets are unknown. Via MiXCR, TCRdb re-called the 5' RACE reads, giving one row per CDR3 protein. Altogether more than 600,000 distinct CDR3 sequences are present, roughly 19% being singletons, with the ten largest covering 15% to 20%. Study-wide points: A motif in TCR beta, a set of eight highly homologous variants, appeared characteristic of ankylosing spondylitis blood.

Sequencing was carried out using blood, either unsorted or a sorted T cell fraction (not recorded which). Source of these receptors: a male donor with ankylosing spondylitis.

This clonotype was seen a handful of times. Relative to the germline gene, one junction end is altered; a read error may explain this. The chain combines TRBV5-6 with TRBJ2-2; D not certain. CDR1 and CDR2 from the germline V gene are SGHDT and YYEEEE. The CDR3 totals 14 residues. The CDR3 DNA reads TGTGCCAGCAGCCCCGACGGATACACCGGAGAGCTGTTTTTT. As protein: CASSPDGYTGELFF.

The chain links TRBV5-1 to TRBJ2-5; 9 bases are a match to TRBD2. CDR3 length: 17 residues. The junction had 10 bases not matched to a gene; V was cut back by 4 bases and J by 0 bases. Germline V CDR1 and CDR2: SGHRS, YFSETQ. The CDR3 protein is CASSPSSGAINQETQYF. DNA of the CDR3: TGCGCCAGCAGCCCCTCTAGCGGGGCAATCAACCAAGAGACCCAGTACTTC.

This chain links TRBV19 with TRBJ1-1; D unresolved. Per the germline V gene, CDR1 is LNHDA and CDR2 is SQIVND (reference sequence). V shed 4 bases and J shed 0 bases, with 6 bases lying between them. The CDR3 extends over 13 amino acids. CDR3 in amino acids: CASSTRMNTEAFF. CDR3 DNA sequence: TGTGCCAGTAGTACCCGGATGAACACTGAAGCTTTCTTT.

This clonotype occurred a few times. The chain carries TRBV28 and TRBJ2-1; 7 bases agree with TRBD2. The V and J ends lost 3 bases and 5 bases, in that order; junction bases with no gene match: 4. The germline CDR1 and CDR2 sequences are MDHEN and SYDVKM. The CDR3 runs 14 residues. For the CDR3, the DNA is TGTGCCAGCAGTTTGTCAGCGGGGCACAATGAGCAGTTCTTC. It translates to CASSLSAGHNEQFF.

This clonotype was recorded a few times. The gene calls are TRBV7-3 and TRBJ2-2; TRBD2 matches at 8 bases. The CDR3 is 13 residues long. V gave up 7 bases and J gave up 8 bases; unmatched junction bases: 6. Germline CDR1 SGHTA, CDR2 FQGTGA. The CDR3, as DNA: TGTGCCAGCACCCCACGGGGGGGTGGGGAGCTGTTTTTT. Amino acid sequence: CASTPRGGGELFF.

The chain is built from TRBV12-3 or TRBV12-4 and TRBJ2-7; possible D gene TRBD1, 6 bases. This CDR3 region has 14 residues. With 3 bases removed from V and 3 bases from J, the gap between germline ends came to 12 bases. CDR3 DNA sequence: TGTGCCAGCAGTTTGTGGGGACAAGGCTACGAGCAGTACTTC. Translation: CASSLWGQGYEQYF.

The genes are TRBV7-9 and TRBJ2-5; possible D gene TRBD2, 6 bases. Trimming removed 8 bases from V and 2 bases from J, with 21 bases in between. The CDR3 contains 16 residues. Germline V gene lookup returns CDR1 SEHNR and CDR2 FQNEAQ (reference sequence). CDR3 nucleotide sequence: TGTGCCAGCTGCCGGGGGTCCGGTACTAGACAAGAGACCCAGTACTTC. Residues: CASCRGSGTRQETQYF. The full variable domain, with the rest looked up from reference TRBV7-9 and TRBJ2-5, is DTGVSQNPRHKITKRGQNVTFRCDPISEHNRLYWYRQTLGQGPEFLTYFQNEAQLEKSRLLSDRFSAERPKGSFSTLEIQRTEQGDSAMYLCASCRGSGTRQETQYFGPGTRLLVL.

This clonotype showed up just a few times. This chain joins TRBV3-1 and TRBJ2-7; D ambiguous. Per germline, CDR1 LGHDT and CDR2 YNNKEL (reference sequence). Trimming shortened V by 0 bases and J by 9 bases, and 9 bases separated the two germline ends. This CDR3 comprises 12 residues. The DNA of the CDR3 is TGTGCCAGCAGCCAAGATCTCGGAAGGCAGTACTTC. This translates into CASSQDLGRQYF.

This clonotype showed up many times. This sequence joins TRBV6-6 and TRBJ2-1, with D hard to call. The ends were cut back, 2 bases at V and 16 bases at J, with 15 bases in the middle. Germline V CDR1 and CDR2: MNHNY, SVGAGI (reference sequence). The CDR3 has 12 amino acids. CDR3 sequence (DNA): TGTGCCAGCAGTTACGTAGGCCCTCCGGGTTTCTTC. Encoded protein: CASSYVGPPGFF.

The V gene is TRBV12-3 or TRBV12-4, the J gene TRBJ2-5; TRBD2 matches 8 bases. The CDR3 runs 15 residues. Trimming took 6 bases from V and 4 from J; bases not matched to a gene: 10. Here the CDR3 DNA reads TGTGCCAGCAGGCCACCGACGAGCGGGAGAGAGACCCAGTACTTC. Amino acids: CASRPPTSGRETQYF.

This clonotype was seen repeatedly, ten times or more. The gene calls are TRBV5-1 and TRBJ1-6; the D gene is possibly TRBD1 (5 bases). The CDR3 length is 17 residues. The germline V gene encodes CDR1 SGHRS and CDR2 YFSETQ. Trimming cost V 0 bases and J 2 bases, with 12 bases left between them. The CDR3 DNA follows: TGCGCCAGCAGCTTGGAACGGGGGTCTGCCTATAATTCACCCCTCCACTTT. Translated: CASSLERGSAYNSPLHF.

This clonotype showed up many times. The chain joins TRBV6-1 to TRBJ2-7, with TRBD2 as a possible D gene (6 bases). CDR1 and CDR2 (germline): MNHNS, SASEGT. Trimming shortened V by 6 bases and J by 0 bases, and 15 bases separated the two germline ends. The CDR3 runs to 15 residues. The CDR3 here is CASSTPVGGSYEQYF. The CDR3 DNA sequence: TGTGCCAGCAGCACCCCAGTCGGGGGCTCCTACGAGCAGTACTTC.

This clonotype showed up many times. The chain links TRBV12-3 or TRBV12-4 to TRBJ2-3; D might be TRBD1 or TRBD2, each matching 6 bases. This CDR3 region has 15 residues. V was shortened by 6 bases and J by 5 bases, with 18 bases between the two germline ends. CDR3 nucleotide sequence: TGTGCCAGCAGCCGAGGAGGGGGTAGAGGAGATACGCAGTATTTT. It is translated as CASSRGGGRGDTQYF.

CDR3: CASSIIRSFTDTQYF. CDR3 nucleotide sequence: TGTGCCAGCAGCATAATACGGAGTTTCACAGATACGCAGTATTTT. V gene TRBV7-2 combines with J gene TRBJ2-3; the D is unclear. This CDR3 has 15 residues. V was trimmed by 5 bases and J by 2 bases, leaving 14 bases between them. Per the germline V gene, CDR1 is SGHTA and CDR2 is FQGNSA.

This clonotype was observed a few times. CDR3 nucleotides: TGTGCCAGCAGCTTTAGCTGGACAGGGGACACAACGCAGTATTTT. Protein: CASSFSWTGDTTQYF. The V gene is TRBV7-9, the J gene TRBJ2-3; 9 bases are a match to TRBD1. In germline, CDR1 is SEHNR, CDR2 FQNEAQ (reference sequence). The CDR3 consists of 15 residues. Trimming took 3 bases from V and 9 from J; bases not matched to a gene: 10.

There are a few counts of this clonotype. This chain connects TRBV6-5 to TRBJ2-1; weak D call: TRBD2 (5 bases). Germline assignment: CDR1 MNHEY and CDR2 SVGAGI. The CDR3 is 17 residues long. V dropped 0 bases and J dropped 0 bases, with 12 bases sitting between them. Here the CDR3 reads CASSYSLRRSSYNEQFF. CDR3 nucleotides: TGTGCCAGCAGTTACTCGCTGCGGAGGAGCTCCTACAATGAGCAGTTCTTC.

The chain combines TRBV20-1 with TRBJ1-6; tentatively, D is TRBD1 (6 bases). CDR1 and CDR2 (germline): DFQATT, SNEGSKA (reference sequence). Trimming shortened V by 0 bases and J by 9 bases, and 15 bases separated the two germline ends. This CDR3 region has 15 residues. As DNA, the CDR3 is TGCAGTGCTAGAGATGGGGGCAGGGAGACTTCACCCCTCCACTTT. This gives the protein CSARDGGRETSPLHF.

The chain couples TRBV11-2 to TRBJ2-3, with 7 bases lining up with TRBD2. In germline, CDR1 is SGHAT, CDR2 FQNNGV. The CDR3 covers 15 residues. The V and J ends lost 4 bases and 5 bases, in that order; junction bases with no gene match: 9. This CDR3 reads CASSWGTASGDTQYF. The CDR3 bases are TGTGCCAGCAGCTGGGGGACCGCTAGCGGAGATACGCAGTATTTT.

This clonotype occurred once. The rearrangement uses TRBV19 and TRBJ2-1; 7 bases are a match to TRBD2. CDR3 length: 15 residues. Trimming took 5 bases from V and 8 from J; bases not matched to a gene: 12. Germline CDR1 reads LNHDA; CDR2 reads SQIVND (reference sequence). The CDR3 loop is CASSLLGSSGDEQFF. DNA of the CDR3: TGTGCCAGTAGTCTCCTTGGTTCTAGCGGCGATGAGCAGTTCTTC.

The V call is TRBV27, the J call TRBJ2-3; 15 nucleotides align to TRBD2. The length of the CDR3 is 17 residues. V shed 7 bases, J shed 4 bases, and the junction held 9 bases outside the gene matches. CDR1 and CDR2 (germline): MNHEY, SMNVEV (reference sequence). In nucleotides, the CDR3 is TGTGCCAGCACTCCGGGACTAGCGGGGGGCCTGGCAGATACGCAGTATTTT. This encodes CASTPGLAGGLADTQYF.